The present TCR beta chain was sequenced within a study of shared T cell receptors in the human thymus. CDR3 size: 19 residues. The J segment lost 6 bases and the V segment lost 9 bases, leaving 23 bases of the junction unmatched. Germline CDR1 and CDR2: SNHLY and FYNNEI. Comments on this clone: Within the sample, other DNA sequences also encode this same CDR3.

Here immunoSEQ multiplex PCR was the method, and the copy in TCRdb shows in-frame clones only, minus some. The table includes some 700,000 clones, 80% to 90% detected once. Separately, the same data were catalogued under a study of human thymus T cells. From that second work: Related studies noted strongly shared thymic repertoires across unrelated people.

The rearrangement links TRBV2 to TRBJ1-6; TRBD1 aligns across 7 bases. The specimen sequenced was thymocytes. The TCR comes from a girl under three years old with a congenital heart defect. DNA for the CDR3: TGTGCCAGTCTTCTTGGACGCGGCAGGGGGAGGTCGAGTAATTCACCCCTCCACTTT. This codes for CASLLGRGRGRSSNSPLHF. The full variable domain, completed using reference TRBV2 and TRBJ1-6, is EPEVTQTPSHQVTQMGQEVILRCVPISNHLYFYWYRQILGQKVEFLVSFYNNEISEKSEIFDDQFSVERPDGSNFTLKIRSTKLEDSAMYFCASLLGRGRGRSSNSPLHFGNGTRLTVT.